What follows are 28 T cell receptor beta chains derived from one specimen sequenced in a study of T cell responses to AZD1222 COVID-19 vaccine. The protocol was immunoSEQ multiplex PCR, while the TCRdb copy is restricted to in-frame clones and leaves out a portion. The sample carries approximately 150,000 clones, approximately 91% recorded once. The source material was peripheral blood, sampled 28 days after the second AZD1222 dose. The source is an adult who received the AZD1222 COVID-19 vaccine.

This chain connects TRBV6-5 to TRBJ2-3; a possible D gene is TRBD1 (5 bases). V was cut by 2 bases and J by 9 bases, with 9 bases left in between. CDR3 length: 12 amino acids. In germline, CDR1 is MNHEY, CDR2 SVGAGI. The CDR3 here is CASSYGAGTQYF. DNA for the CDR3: TGTGCCAGCAGTTACGGGGCAGGCACGCAGTATTTT.

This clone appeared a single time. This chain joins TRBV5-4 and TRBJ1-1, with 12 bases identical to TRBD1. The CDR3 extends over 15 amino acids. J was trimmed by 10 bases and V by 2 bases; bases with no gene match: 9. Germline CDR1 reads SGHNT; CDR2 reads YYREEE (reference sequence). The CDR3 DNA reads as TGTGCCAGCAGCTTCAACCGGGACAGGGGGCCGGGAGCTTTCTTT. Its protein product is CASSFNRDRGPGAFF.

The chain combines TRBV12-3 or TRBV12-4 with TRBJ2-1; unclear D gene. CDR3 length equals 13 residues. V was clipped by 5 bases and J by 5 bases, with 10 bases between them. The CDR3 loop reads CASSPPGHNEQFF. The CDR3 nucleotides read TGTGCCAGCAGTCCCCCTGGACACAATGAGCAGTTCTTC.

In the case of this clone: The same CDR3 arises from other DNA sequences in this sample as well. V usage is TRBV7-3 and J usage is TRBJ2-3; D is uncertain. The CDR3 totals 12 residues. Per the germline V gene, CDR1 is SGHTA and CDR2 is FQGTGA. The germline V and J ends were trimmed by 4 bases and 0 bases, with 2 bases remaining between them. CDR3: CASSSSTDTQYF. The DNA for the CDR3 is TGTGCCAGCAGCTCTAGCACAGATACGCAGTATTTT. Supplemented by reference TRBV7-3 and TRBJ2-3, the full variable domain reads GAGVSQTPSNKVTEKGKYVELRCDPISGHTALYWYRQSLGQGPEFLIYFQGTGAADDSGLPNDRFFAVRPEGSVSTLKIQRTERGDSAVYLCASSSSTDTQYFGPGTRLTVL.

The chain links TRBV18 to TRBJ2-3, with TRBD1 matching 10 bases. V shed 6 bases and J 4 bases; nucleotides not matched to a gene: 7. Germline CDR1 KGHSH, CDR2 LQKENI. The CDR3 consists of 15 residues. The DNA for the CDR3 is TGTGCCAGCTCGCGCCGGGACAGGGGATCAGATACGCAGTATTTT. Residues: CASSRRDRGSDTQYF.

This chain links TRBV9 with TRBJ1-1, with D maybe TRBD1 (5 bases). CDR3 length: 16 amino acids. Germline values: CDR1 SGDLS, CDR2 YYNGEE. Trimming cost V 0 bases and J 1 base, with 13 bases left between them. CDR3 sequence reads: CASSVGAGTANTEAFF. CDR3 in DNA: TGTGCCAGCAGCGTAGGAGCCGGGACGGCGAACACTGAAGCTTTCTTT.

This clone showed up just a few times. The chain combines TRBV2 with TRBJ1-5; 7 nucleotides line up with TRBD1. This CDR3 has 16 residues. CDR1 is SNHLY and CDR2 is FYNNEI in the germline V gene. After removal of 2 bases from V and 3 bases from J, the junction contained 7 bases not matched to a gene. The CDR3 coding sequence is TGTGCCAGCAGTGAATGGGGACAGAGCCTCAATCAGCCCCAGCATTTT. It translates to CASSEWGQSLNQPQHF.

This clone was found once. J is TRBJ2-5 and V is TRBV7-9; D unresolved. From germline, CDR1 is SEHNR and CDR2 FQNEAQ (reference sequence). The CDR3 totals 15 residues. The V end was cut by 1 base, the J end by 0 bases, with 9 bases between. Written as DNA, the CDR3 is TGTGCCAGCAGCTTAGGCCAGCTGAACCAAGAGACCCAGTACTTC. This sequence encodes CASSLGQLNQETQYF.

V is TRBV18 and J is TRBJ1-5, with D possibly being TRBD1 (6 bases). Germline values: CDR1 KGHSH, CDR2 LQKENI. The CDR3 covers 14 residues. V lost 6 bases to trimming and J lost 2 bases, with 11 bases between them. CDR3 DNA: TGTGCCAGCTCCCTGGACAGCGGCAATCAGCCCCAGCATTTT. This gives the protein CASSLDSGNQPQHF.

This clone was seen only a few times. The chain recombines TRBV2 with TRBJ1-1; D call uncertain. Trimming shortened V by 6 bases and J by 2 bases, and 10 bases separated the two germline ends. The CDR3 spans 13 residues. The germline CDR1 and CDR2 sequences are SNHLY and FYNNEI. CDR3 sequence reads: CASRFQSNTEAFF. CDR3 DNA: TGTGCCAGCAGGTTTCAGAGTAACACTGAAGCTTTCTTT.

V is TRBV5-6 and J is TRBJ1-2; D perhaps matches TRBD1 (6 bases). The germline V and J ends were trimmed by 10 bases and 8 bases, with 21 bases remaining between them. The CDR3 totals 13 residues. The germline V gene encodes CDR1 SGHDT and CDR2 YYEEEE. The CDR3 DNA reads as TGTGCCTACACTTTTGGGGGACAAATCGGCTACACCTTC. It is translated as CAYTFGGQIGYTF.

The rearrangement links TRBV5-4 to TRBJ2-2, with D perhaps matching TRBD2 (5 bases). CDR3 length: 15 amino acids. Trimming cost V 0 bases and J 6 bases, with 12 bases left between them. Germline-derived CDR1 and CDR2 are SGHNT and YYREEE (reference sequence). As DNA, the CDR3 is TGTGCCAGCAGCTTGGCCGGACTCGGGGCCGGGGAGCTGTTTTTT. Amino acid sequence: CASSLAGLGAGELFF.

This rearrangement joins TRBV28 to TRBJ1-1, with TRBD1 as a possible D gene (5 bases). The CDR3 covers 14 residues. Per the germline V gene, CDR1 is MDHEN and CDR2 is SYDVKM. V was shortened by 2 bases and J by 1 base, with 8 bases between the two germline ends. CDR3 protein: CASSLAGENTEAFF. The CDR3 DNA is TGTGCCAGCAGTTTAGCGGGGGAGAACACTGAAGCTTTCTTT.

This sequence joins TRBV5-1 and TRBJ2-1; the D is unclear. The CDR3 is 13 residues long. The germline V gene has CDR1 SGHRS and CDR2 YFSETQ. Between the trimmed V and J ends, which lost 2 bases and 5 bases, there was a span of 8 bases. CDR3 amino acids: CASSLGTDNEQFF. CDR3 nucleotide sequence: TGCGCCAGCAGCTTAGGAACCGACAATGAGCAGTTCTTC. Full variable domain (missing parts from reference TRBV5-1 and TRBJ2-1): KAGVTQTPRYLIKTRGQQVTLSCSPISGHRSVSWYQQTPGQGLQFLFEYFSETQRNKGNFPGRFSGRQFSNSRSEMNVSTLELGDSALYLCASSLGTDNEQFFGPGTRLTVL.

CDR3 DNA: TGTGCCAGCAGCTCCCTTCCTGACACTGAAGCTTTCTTT. This encodes CASSSLPDTEAFF. V and J are TRBV7-9 and TRBJ1-1; D is ambiguous. The CDR3 totals 13 residues. V was trimmed by 4 bases and J by 3 bases, leaving 9 bases between them. Germline V gene sequence: CDR1 SEHNR, CDR2 FQNEAQ (reference sequence).

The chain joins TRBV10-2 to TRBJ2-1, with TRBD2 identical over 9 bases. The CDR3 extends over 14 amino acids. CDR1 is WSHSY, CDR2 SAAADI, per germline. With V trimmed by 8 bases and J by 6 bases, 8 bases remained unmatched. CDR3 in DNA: TGCGCCAGCGAAATCGGACTAGCGAGCAATGAGCAGTTCTTC. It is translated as CASEIGLASNEQFF.

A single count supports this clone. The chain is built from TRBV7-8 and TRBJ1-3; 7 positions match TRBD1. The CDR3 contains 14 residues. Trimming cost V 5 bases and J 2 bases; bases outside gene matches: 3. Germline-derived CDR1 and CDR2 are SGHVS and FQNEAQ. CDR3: CASSADRAGNTIYF. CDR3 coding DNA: TGTGCCAGCAGCGCAGACAGGGCTGGAAACACCATATATTTT.

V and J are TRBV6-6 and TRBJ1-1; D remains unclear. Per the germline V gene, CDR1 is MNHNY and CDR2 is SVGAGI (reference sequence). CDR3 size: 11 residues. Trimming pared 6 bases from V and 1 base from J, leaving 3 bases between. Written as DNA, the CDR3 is TGTGCCAGCAGGACGAACACTGAAGCTTTCTTT. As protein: CASRTNTEAFF.

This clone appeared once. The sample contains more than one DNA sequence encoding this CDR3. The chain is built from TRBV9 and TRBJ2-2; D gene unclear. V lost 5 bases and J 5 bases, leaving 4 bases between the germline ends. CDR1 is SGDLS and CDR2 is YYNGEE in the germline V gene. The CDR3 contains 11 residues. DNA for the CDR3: TGTGCCAGCAGTGGGACCGGGGAGCTGTTTTTT. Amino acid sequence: CASSGTGELFF.

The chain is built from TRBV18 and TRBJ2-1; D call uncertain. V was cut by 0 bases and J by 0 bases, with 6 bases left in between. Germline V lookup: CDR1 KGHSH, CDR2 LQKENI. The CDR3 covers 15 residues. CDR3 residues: CASSPPASSYNEQFF. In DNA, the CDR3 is TGTGCCAGCTCACCACCGGCTTCCTCCTACAATGAGCAGTTCTTC.

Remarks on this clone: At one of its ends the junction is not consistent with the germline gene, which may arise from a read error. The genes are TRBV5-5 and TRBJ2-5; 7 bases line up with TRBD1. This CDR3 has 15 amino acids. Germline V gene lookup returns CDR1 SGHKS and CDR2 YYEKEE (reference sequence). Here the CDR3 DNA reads TGTGCCAGCAGCTTGGAAGGGACAGCTCCATCACCGGGGAACTTC. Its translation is CASSLEGTAPSPGNF.

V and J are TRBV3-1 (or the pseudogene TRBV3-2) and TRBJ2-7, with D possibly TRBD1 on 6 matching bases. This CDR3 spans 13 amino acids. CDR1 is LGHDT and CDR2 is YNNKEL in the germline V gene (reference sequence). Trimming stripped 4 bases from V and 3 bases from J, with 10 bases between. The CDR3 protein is CASSLWTDYEQYF. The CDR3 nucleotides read TGTGCCAGCAGCCTCTGGACAGACTACGAGCAGTACTTC.

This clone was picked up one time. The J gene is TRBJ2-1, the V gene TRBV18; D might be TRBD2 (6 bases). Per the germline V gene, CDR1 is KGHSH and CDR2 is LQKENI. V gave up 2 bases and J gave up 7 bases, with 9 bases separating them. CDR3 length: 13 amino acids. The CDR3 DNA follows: TGTGCCAGCTCACCAGGGCTAGCGAATGAGCAGTTCTTC. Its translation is CASSPGLANEQFF.

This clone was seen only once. The DNA for the CDR3 is TGTGCCAGCAGCTTATACAGGGACGCTAAGGGCAATCAGCCCCAGCATTTT. It yields the protein CASSLYRDAKGNQPQHF. The chain is built from TRBV5-6 and TRBJ1-5; D may be TRBD1 (6 bases). The germline V gene has CDR1 SGHDT and CDR2 YYEEEE. The CDR3 is made up of 17 amino acids. Trimming stripped 2 bases from V and 2 bases from J, with 17 bases between.

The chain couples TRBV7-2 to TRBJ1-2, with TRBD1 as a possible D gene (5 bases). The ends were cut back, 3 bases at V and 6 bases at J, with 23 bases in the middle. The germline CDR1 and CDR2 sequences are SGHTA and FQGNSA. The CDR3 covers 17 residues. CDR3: CASSLELSGGLGDGYTF. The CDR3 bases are TGTGCCAGCAGCTTGGAGCTTTCCGGGGGATTGGGGGATGGCTACACCTTC. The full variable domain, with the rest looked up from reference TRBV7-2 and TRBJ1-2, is GAGVSQSPSNKVTEKGKDVELRCDPISGHTALYWYRQSLGQGLEFLIYFQGNSAPDKSGLPSDRFSAERTGGSVSTLTIQRTQQEDSAVYLCASSLELSGGLGDGYTFGSGTRLTVV.

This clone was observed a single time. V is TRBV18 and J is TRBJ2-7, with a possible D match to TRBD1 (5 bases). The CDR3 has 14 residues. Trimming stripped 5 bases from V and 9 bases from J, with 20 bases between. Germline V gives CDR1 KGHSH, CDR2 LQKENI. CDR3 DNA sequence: TGTGCCAGCTCATGGGTCGACAGCGATTTTGGGCAGTACTTC. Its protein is CASSWVDSDFGQYF.

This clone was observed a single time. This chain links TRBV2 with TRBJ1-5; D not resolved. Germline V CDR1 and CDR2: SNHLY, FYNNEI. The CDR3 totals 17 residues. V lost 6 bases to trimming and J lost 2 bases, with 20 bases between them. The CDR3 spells CASRPQVMDVRNQPQHF. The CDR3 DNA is TGTGCCAGCAGGCCCCAAGTCATGGACGTCCGCAATCAGCCCCAGCATTTT.

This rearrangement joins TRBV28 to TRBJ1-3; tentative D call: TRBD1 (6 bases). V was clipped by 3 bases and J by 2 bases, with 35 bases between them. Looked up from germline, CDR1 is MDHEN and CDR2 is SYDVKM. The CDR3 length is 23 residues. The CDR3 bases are TGTGCCAGCAGTTTTCCATCAGGGTCCGGGAGGGACATCAAACATTTTACTGGAAACACCATATATTTT. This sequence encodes CASSFPSGSGRDIKHFTGNTIYF. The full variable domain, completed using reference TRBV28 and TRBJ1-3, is DVKVTQSSRYLVKRTGEKVFLECVQDMDHENMFWYRQDPGLGLRLIYFSYDVKMKEKGDIPEGYSVSREKKERFSLILESASTNQTSMYLCASSFPSGSGRDIKHFTGNTIYFGEGSWLTVV.